Below are 15 T cell receptor beta chains sequenced from a single sample in a study of T cell responses to AZD1222 COVID-19 vaccine. The protocol was immunoSEQ multiplex PCR, while the TCRdb copy is restricted to in-frame clones and leaves out a portion. Of about 160,000 clones listed, around 87% are singletons. Source: peripheral blood, taken 28 days after the second AZD1222 dose. All receptors come from an adult who received the AZD1222 COVID-19 vaccine.

The gene calls are TRBV6-5 and TRBJ1-1; D may be TRBD1 (5 bases). CDR3 size: 15 residues. The V and J ends lost 10 bases and 0 bases respectively, with 18 bases between them. In germline, CDR1 is MNHEY, CDR2 SVGAGI. CDR3 coding DNA: TGTGCCAATTCAGAGGGACGCATGCTGAACACTGAAGCTTTCTTT. Encoded protein: CANSEGRMLNTEAFF.

V usage is TRBV5-6 and J usage is TRBJ2-7, with 7 bases fitting TRBD1. With V trimmed by 1 base and J by 1 base, 2 bases remained unmatched. The CDR3 extends over 14 amino acids. CDR1 is SGHDT and CDR2 is YYEEEE in the germline V gene. The CDR3 region is CASSLTGDSYEQYF. For the CDR3, the DNA is TGTGCCAGCAGCTTGACAGGGGATTCCTACGAGCAGTACTTC. The complete variable domain, with remaining parts taken from reference TRBV5-6 and TRBJ2-7, reads DAGVTQSPTHLIKTRGQQVTLRCSPKSGHDTVSWYQQALGQGPQFIFQYYEEEERQRGNFPDRFSGHQFPNYSSELNVNALLLGDSALYLCASSLTGDSYEQYFGPGTRLTVT.

The chain couples TRBV29-1 to TRBJ2-7; D gene unclear. CDR3 length: 12 residues. Germline CDR1 reads SQVTM; CDR2 reads ANQGSEA. V dropped 2 bases and J dropped 2 bases, with 7 bases sitting between them. As DNA, the CDR3 is TGCAGCGTTGAATCCGGAACCTACGAGCAGTACTTC. This codes for CSVESGTYEQYF.

The V call is TRBV27, the J call TRBJ1-5; D not certain. V was clipped by 8 bases and J by 3 bases, with 14 bases between them. Germline values: CDR1 MNHEY, CDR2 SMNVEV (reference sequence). The CDR3 is 14 residues long. CDR3 bases: TGTGCCAGCTGGGGAAGGAGGGTCAATCAGCCCCAGCATTTT. It is translated as CASWGRRVNQPQHF.

J is TRBJ2-3 and V is TRBV5-1; no reliable D call. Germline CDR1 is SGHRS and CDR2 is YFSETQ. This CDR3 comprises 14 residues. The ends were cut back, 1 base at V and 0 bases at J, with 6 bases in the middle. The CDR3: CASSLLESTDTQYF. The DNA of the CDR3 is TGCGCCAGCAGCTTGTTAGAGAGCACAGATACGCAGTATTTT.

This chain joins TRBV11-1 and TRBJ2-7; 7 nucleotides line up with TRBD1. The CDR3 is 14 amino acids. Germline CDR1 reads SGHAT; CDR2 reads FQDESV (reference sequence). Trimming at V came to 5 bases and at J to 1 base, leaving 5 bases not matched to a gene. CDR3 loop: CASSPRQGSYEQYF. The CDR3 coding sequence is TGTGCCAGCAGCCCTAGACAGGGATCCTACGAGCAGTACTTC.

J is TRBJ2-7 and V is TRBV5-4; no definite D call. Germline lookup yields CDR1 SGHNT and CDR2 YYREEE (reference sequence). The V end was cut by 4 bases, the J end by 3 bases, with 11 bases between. This CDR3 comprises 13 residues. CDR3 loop: CASSPGPNYEQYF. CDR3 in DNA: TGTGCCAGCAGCCCCGGACCCAACTACGAGCAGTACTTC.

This rearrangement joins TRBV14 to TRBJ2-2, with 7 bases aligning to TRBD2. The CDR3 runs 16 residues. From germline, CDR1 is SGHDN and CDR2 FVKESK. The V segment lost 4 bases and the J segment 0 bases; nucleotides outside the gene matches: 5. The CDR3 sequence is CASSPFGLANTGELFF. The CDR3 coding sequence is TGTGCCAGCAGCCCGTTTGGACTAGCGAACACCGGGGAGCTGTTTTTT.

This chain uses TRBV6-6 with TRBJ2-5; TRBD2 might be the D (5 bases). Germline-derived CDR1 and CDR2 are MNHNY and SVGAGI (reference sequence). The germline V and J ends were trimmed by 9 bases and 5 bases, with 19 bases remaining between them. The CDR3 runs to 14 residues. CDR3 DNA sequence: TGTGCCAGTGAGGAACGGGATCACATGGAGACCCAGTACTTC. Translating gives CASEERDHMETQYF.

V gene TRBV28 combines with J gene TRBJ1-1; 7 bases match TRBD1. V dropped 4 bases and J dropped 0; count of bases not matched to a gene: 14. This CDR3 region has 18 residues. Germline V CDR1 and CDR2: MDHEN, SYDVKM. This CDR3 is CASSYLIRQGGMNTEAFF. The CDR3 DNA is TGTGCCAGCAGTTACTTAATAAGACAGGGTGGGATGAACACTGAAGCTTTCTTT.

This chain links TRBV15 with TRBJ1-6, with 8 bases matching TRBD1. Germline CDR1 reads LNHNV; CDR2 reads YYDKDF (reference sequence). V was pared by 5 bases and J by 9 bases, with 12 bases of the junction left unmatched. The CDR3 runs to 16 residues. DNA of the CDR3: TGTGCCACCAGCGGGGACAGGCCACCCCGGGGTTCACCCCTCCACTTT. As protein: CATSGDRPPRGSPLHF. The variable domain in full, with the rest retrieved from reference TRBV15 and TRBJ1-6, is DAMVIQNPRYQVTQFGKPVTLSCSQTLNHNVMYWYQQKSSQAPKLLFHYYDKDFNNEADTPDNFQSRRPNTSFCFLDIRSPGLGDTAMYLCATSGDRPPRGSPLHFGNGTRLTVT.

The rearrangement links TRBV27 to TRBJ2-5; TRBD2 agrees at 16 bases. The germline CDR1 and CDR2 sequences are MNHEY and SMNVEV (reference sequence). The CDR3 covers 18 residues. V lost 5 bases and J lost 2; bases outside the gene matches: 8. This CDR3 is CASSPRPGLAGGQETQYF. The CDR3 DNA reads TGTGCCAGCAGTCCCCGACCGGGACTAGCGGGGGGGCAAGAGACCCAGTACTTC.

The rearrangement links TRBV5-5 to TRBJ2-2, with D perhaps TRBD1 (5 bases). V shed 1 base and J shed 0 bases, with 10 bases lying between them. Germline V gene lookup returns CDR1 SGHKS and CDR2 YYEKEE (reference sequence). CDR3 length: 16 amino acids. CDR3 bases: TGTGCCAGCAGCTTGATGGGGCTCGCGAACACCGGGGAGCTGTTTTTT. Translation gives CASSLMGLANTGELFF.

V and J are TRBV14 and TRBJ2-7; 8 positions agree with TRBD2. This CDR3 has 14 residues. V was pared by 6 bases and J by 2 bases, with 6 bases of the junction left unmatched. Germline V CDR1 and CDR2: SGHDN, FVKESK. The CDR3 protein is CASSTGGPPYEQYF. The DNA of the CDR3 is TGTGCCAGCAGTACGGGGGGGCCGCCCTACGAGCAGTACTTC.

The chain links TRBV19 to TRBJ2-1, with D unclear. Deletions cut 4 bases from V and 11 bases from J, with 12 bases between. CDR3 length: 12 amino acids. Germline V gene data show CDR1 as LNHDA and CDR2 as SQIVND (reference sequence). CDR3 protein: CASSTGTVKQFF. In DNA form, the CDR3 reads TGTGCCAGTAGTACGGGTACGGTCAAGCAGTTCTTC.